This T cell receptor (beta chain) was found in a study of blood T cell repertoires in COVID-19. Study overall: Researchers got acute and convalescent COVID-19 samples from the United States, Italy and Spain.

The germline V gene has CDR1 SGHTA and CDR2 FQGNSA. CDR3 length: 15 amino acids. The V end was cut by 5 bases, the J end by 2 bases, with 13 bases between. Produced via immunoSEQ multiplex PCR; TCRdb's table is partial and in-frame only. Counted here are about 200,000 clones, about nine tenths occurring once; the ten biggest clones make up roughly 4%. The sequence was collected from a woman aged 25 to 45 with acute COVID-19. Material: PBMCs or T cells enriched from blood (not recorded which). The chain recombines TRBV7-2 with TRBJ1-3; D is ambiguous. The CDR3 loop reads CASSQWRAPGNTIYF. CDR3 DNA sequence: TGTGCCAGCAGCCAATGGAGGGCGCCTGGAAACACCATATATTTT.